This passage covers 29 T cell receptor beta chains from one sample sequenced in a study of neurological immune-mediated disorders (dated by TCRdb to about 2019). The library came from 5' RACE. Reads for this sample came from an Illumina HiSeq 2500. The raw public data were reprocessed by TCRdb itself: fastp quality trimming at Q25, MiXCR clonotype calling, in-frame beta chains only. Rows merge per CDR3 protein into single entries with the most common DNA and genes. This sample is represented by 72,000 or so distinct CDR3 sequences; 17% of them were singletons. In total, the top ten clones hold over 15% of the sample. Sequencing used PBMCs. The receptors here all came from a middle-aged woman in good health.

This clonotype was counted ten times or more. The rearrangement joins TRBV29-1 to TRBJ1-1; D not certain. Germline V gives CDR1 SQVTM, CDR2 ANQGSEA. Trimming removed 3 bases at V and 3 bases at J, with 5 bases between. The CDR3 is 11 residues long. The CDR3 sequence is CSVERDTEAFF. For the CDR3, the DNA is TGCAGCGTTGAGCGGGACACTGAAGCTTTCTTT.

This clonotype was seen a handful of times. This chain uses TRBV27 with TRBJ2-3; TRBD2 matches at 11 bases. V lost 3 bases, J lost 4 bases, and 3 bases stayed unmatched. The CDR3 runs to 15 residues. CDR1 and CDR2 (germline): MNHEY, SMNVEV (reference sequence). The CDR3 here is CASSFLAGGPDTQYF. In DNA form, the CDR3 reads TGTGCCAGCAGTTTCCTAGCGGGGGGTCCAGATACGCAGTATTTT.

This clonotype was observed many times. The genes are TRBV7-2 and TRBJ1-2; TRBD1 is a possible D gene (6 bases). The V gene lost 5 bases and the J gene lost 4 bases, with 14 bases spanning the gap. This CDR3 spans 14 amino acids. Germline V gene lookup returns CDR1 SGHTA and CDR2 FQGNSA. Here the CDR3 DNA reads TGTGCCAGCAGCCAGGGGACCGGGAGCTATGGCTACACCTTC. This sequence encodes CASSQGTGSYGYTF.

This clonotype was detected many times. The V and J genes are TRBV4-1 and TRBJ1-1, with a weak D call TRBD1 (6 bases). CDR1 and CDR2 (germline): MGHRA, YSYEKL. This CDR3 is built from 15 residues. Trimming took off 3 bases at V and 6 bases at J, with 17 bases between the two ends. CDR3 coding DNA: TGCGCCAGCAGCCAGGCTGGCCTCGGGGGGCCTGAAGCTTTCTTT. Translating it yields CASSQAGLGGPEAFF.

This clonotype was detected only once. This chain links TRBV10-3 with TRBJ2-1; the D is unclear. CDR3 length equals 15 residues. With 0 bases removed from V and 7 bases from J, the gap between germline ends came to 13 bases. Per the germline V gene, CDR1 is ENHRY and CDR2 is SYGVKD. CDR3 protein: CAISESGQKKNEQFF. The CDR3 DNA follows: TGTGCCATCAGTGAGTCAGGGCAGAAAAAGAATGAGCAGTTCTTC.

This clonotype was counted ten times or more. The chain joins TRBV27 to TRBJ2-2, with D possibly TRBD2 on 6 matching bases. CDR1 is MNHEY, CDR2 SMNVEV, per germline (reference sequence). The V end was cut by 3 bases, the J end by 6 bases, with 17 bases between. CDR3 length: 16 amino acids. CDR3 in DNA: TGTGCCAGCAGTTTTCTATCGGGGGAAACGGCCGGGGAGCTGTTTTTT. As protein: CASSFLSGETAGELFF.

This clonotype appeared a few times. The chain couples TRBV20-1 to TRBJ1-2; 7 bases align to TRBD1. The germline CDR1 and CDR2 sequences are DFQATT and SNEGSKA (reference sequence). The V and J ends lost 5 bases and 8 bases, in that order; junction bases with no gene match: 5. The length of the CDR3 is 11 residues. The DNA of the CDR3 is TGCAGTGCTTGGGACAGACAGGGCTACACCTTC. Its translation: CSAWDRQGYTF.

This clonotype was recorded at least ten times. The chain recombines TRBV3-1 with TRBJ1-1, with D uncertain. Germline CDR1 and CDR2: LGHDT and YNNKEL (reference sequence). V lost 4 bases and J lost 12, with 15 bases in between. This CDR3 comprises 12 residues. The chain's CDR3 is CASSPRGRRPFF. In DNA, the CDR3 is TGTGCCAGCAGCCCTCGGGGAAGGAGACCTTTCTTT.

The V gene is TRBV3-1, the J gene TRBJ2-2; possibly TRBD1 for D (5 bases). The CDR3 length is 16 residues. The germline gives CDR1 LGHDT, CDR2 YNNKEL (reference sequence). The germline V and J ends were trimmed by 6 bases and 0 bases, with 14 bases remaining between them. This chain's CDR3 is CASSLAQQANTGELFF. The CDR3 nucleotides read TGTGCCAGCAGTCTTGCGCAACAGGCGAACACCGGGGAGCTGTTTTTT.

About this clonotype itself: This may be a read error: a much more frequent sequence differs by one nucleotide. The V gene is TRBV7-8, the J gene TRBJ2-5; D remains unclear. Trimming removed 3 bases at V and 7 bases at J, with 15 bases between. Germline V gene lookup returns CDR1 SGHVS and CDR2 FQNEAQ. The CDR3 is made up of 14 amino acids. CDR3 coding DNA: TGTGCCAGCAGCTTTACATGGAAGTCAGGGACCCAGTACTTC. This sequence encodes CASSFTWKSGTQYF.

The rearrangement links TRBV19 to TRBJ2-6, with 8 positions matching TRBD1. CDR3 length: 16 amino acids. V shed 7 bases, J shed 1 base, and the junction held 6 bases outside the gene matches. Germline assignment: CDR1 LNHDA and CDR2 SQIVND (reference sequence). The CDR3 is CASTTGGGSGANVLTF. The CDR3 region has the DNA TGTGCCAGTACCACAGGGGGAGGTTCTGGGGCCAACGTCCTGACTTTC.

This clonotype was detected ten times or more. The CDR3 coding sequence is TGCAGCGTTGGGACAGGGACGGTCGGCACTGAAGCTTTCTTT. It codes for CSVGTGTVGTEAFF. The chain combines TRBV29-1 with TRBJ1-1, with 8 bases matching TRBD1. The CDR3 loop spans 14 amino acids. Germline V gives CDR1 SQVTM, CDR2 ANQGSEA. V trimming: 4 bases; J trimming: 4 bases; junction bases outside the gene matches: 8.

This clonotype was found many times. CDR3 residues: CASSFWGFGNTEAFF. The CDR3 DNA sequence: TGTGCCAGCAGCTTTTGGGGGTTCGGGAACACTGAAGCTTTCTTT. This chain links TRBV5-6 with TRBJ1-1, with a tentative D call TRBD1 (5 bases). Germline CDR1 is SGHDT and CDR2 is YYEEEE. This CDR3 is built from 15 residues. The V end lost 2 bases, the J end lost 1 base, and 12 bases lay between the germline ends.

This clonotype was observed many times. J is TRBJ1-5 and V is TRBV20-1; possible D gene TRBD1, 6 bases. The germline V gene has CDR1 DFQATT and CDR2 SNEGSKA (reference sequence). V was trimmed by 4 bases and J by 5 bases, leaving 12 bases between them. CDR3 size: 13 residues. CDR3 DNA: TGCAGTGCTACGGACAGAGGCGATCAGCCCCAGCATTTT. Translating it yields CSATDRGDQPQHF.

V gene TRBV10-2 combines with J gene TRBJ1-3; 7 bases are shared with TRBD1. J was trimmed by 0 bases and V by 2 bases; bases with no gene match: 7. CDR1 is WSHSY, CDR2 SAAADI, per germline. This CDR3 region has 17 residues. The CDR3 DNA reads TGCGCCAGCAGTGAGGGACAGGCGCCCTACTCTGGAAACACCATATATTTT. It codes for CASSEGQAPYSGNTIYF.

This clonotype was found many times. This rearrangement joins TRBV5-5 to TRBJ2-3; D is possibly TRBD1 (6 bases). The CDR3 sequence is 14 residues long. CDR1 SGHKS and CDR2 YYEKEE come from the germline V gene (reference sequence). V was pared by 6 bases and J by 6 bases, with 17 bases between. The CDR3 loop reads CASTYSPRGDTQYF. The CDR3 nucleotides read TGTGCCAGCACCTATTCTCCCAGGGGTGATACGCAGTATTTT.

This clonotype was seen only a few times. V and J are TRBV20-1 and TRBJ2-4; 8 positions agree with TRBD2. CDR1 and CDR2 (germline): DFQATT, SNEGSKA (reference sequence). The CDR3 is 14 residues long. The V gene end was trimmed by 4 bases and the J gene end by 9 bases; junction bases not matched to a gene: 11. The CDR3 DNA sequence: TGCAGTGCTACCGGGGGGGGTAAAGAGAGCATTCAGTACTTC. It translates to CSATGGGKESIQYF.

This clonotype showed up many times. The chain recombines TRBV12-3 or TRBV12-4 with TRBJ1-1, with TRBD1 as a possible D gene (5 bases). This CDR3 has 15 amino acids. V dropped 3 bases and J dropped 2 bases, with 13 bases sitting between them. This chain's CDR3 is CASSFWGVGNTEAFF. DNA for the CDR3: TGTGCCAGCAGTTTCTGGGGGGTAGGAAACACTGAAGCTTTCTTT.

The chain has TRBV5-1 and TRBJ2-2, with no clear D. The V gene lost 2 bases and the J gene lost 8 bases, with 13 bases spanning the gap. The CDR3 is 14 amino acids. The germline V gene encodes CDR1 SGHRS and CDR2 YFSETQ. CDR3 DNA: TGCGCCAGCAGCTTTGTCGGCGAGGAGGGGGAGCTGTTTTTT. Translating gives CASSFVGEEGELFF.

This clonotype was counted ten times or more. The genes are TRBV20-1 and TRBJ2-7; the D gene is possibly TRBD2 (6 bases). The CDR3 has 13 amino acids. Germline-derived CDR1 and CDR2 are DFQATT and SNEGSKA (reference sequence). The CDR3 sequence: CRATTGGANEQYF. For the CDR3, the DNA is TGCAGGGCCACGACCGGCGGGGCGAACGAGCAGTACTTC.

This clonotype came up many times. This chain joins TRBV4-2 and TRBJ2-7; no clear D gene. CDR3 size: 15 residues. Trimming took off 0 bases at V and 3 bases at J, with 12 bases between the two ends. From germline, CDR1 is LGHNA and CDR2 YNFKEQ. CDR3 nucleotide sequence: TGTGCCAGCAGCCAAGAAGTGGAGATTCACTACGAGCAGTACTTC. It encodes CASSQEVEIHYEQYF.

This clonotype was observed at least ten times. The chain couples TRBV11-2 to TRBJ2-1; D unclear. This CDR3 is 13 amino acids long. Germline values: CDR1 SGHAT, CDR2 FQNNGV. V gave up 5 bases and J gave up 4 bases, with 9 bases separating them. The CDR3 DNA is TGTGCCAGCAGCAACGACCAGTACAATGAGCAGTTCTTC. Its protein product is CASSNDQYNEQFF.

This clonotype was counted ten times or more. The chain is built from TRBV2 and TRBJ1-4; maybe TRBD1 (6 bases). Germline CDR1 is SNHLY and CDR2 is FYNNEI. Trimming pared 6 bases from V and 8 bases from J, leaving 10 bases between. CDR3 length: 12 residues. The CDR3 DNA sequence: TGTGCCAGCAGGGACGACAGGGAAAAACTGTTTTTT. It translates to CASRDDREKLFF.

This clonotype has a count of ten or more. The gene calls are TRBV29-1 and TRBJ2-7; D is possibly TRBD2 (6 bases). Germline V gene sequence: CDR1 SQVTM, CDR2 ANQGSEA. Deletions cut 6 bases from V and 8 bases from J, with 14 bases between. The CDR3 consists of 11 residues. In nucleotides, the CDR3 is TGCAGCGTCAGGCGGCGGGACCAGCAGTACTTC. This codes for CSVRRRDQQYF.

The rearrangement links TRBV18 to TRBJ1-2, with 9 bases fitting TRBD1. The CDR3 consists of 15 residues. Germline V gives CDR1 KGHSH, CDR2 LQKENI. Losses at the gene ends were 4 bases for V and 2 bases for J; bases not matched to a gene: 5. CDR3 nucleotides: TGTGCCAGCTCACAACAGGGGGCCGCGAACTATGGCTACACCTTC. This translates into CASSQQGAANYGYTF. Based on the CDR3 plus reference TRBV18 and TRBJ1-2, the full variable domain is NAGVMQNPRHLVRRRGQEARLRCSPMKGHSHVYWYRQLPEEGLKFMVYLQKENIIDESGMPKERFSAEFPKEGPSILRIQQVVRGDSAAYFCASSQQGAANYGYTFGSGTRLTVV.

In its sample, this clonotype was seen many times. The chain is built from TRBV20-1 and TRBJ2-1; 11 nucleotides line up with TRBD1. V shed 4 bases, J shed 4 bases, and the junction held 6 bases outside the gene matches. The CDR3 contains 15 residues. Germline V gene sequence: CDR1 DFQATT, CDR2 SNEGSKA (reference sequence). CDR3 sequence reads: CSATTRDRGYNEQFF. The CDR3 bases are TGCAGTGCTACCACCCGGGACAGGGGGTACAATGAGCAGTTCTTC.

DNA for the CDR3: TGCAGCGTTGAATGGAGAGTCGAGGCGGATACGCAGTATTTT. This translates into CSVEWRVEADTQYF. This chain uses TRBV29-1 with TRBJ2-3; no firm D call. This CDR3 has 14 residues. The V and J ends lost 2 bases and 6 bases respectively, with 15 bases between them. Looked up from germline, CDR1 is SQVTM and CDR2 is ANQGSEA.

This clonotype appeared many times. The J gene is TRBJ2-7, the V gene TRBV7-2; perhaps TRBD2 as D (5 bases). V dropped 1 base and J dropped 0 bases, with 10 bases sitting between them. This CDR3 contains 15 residues. Germline V gives CDR1 SGHTA, CDR2 FQGNSA. The CDR3 region has the DNA TGTGCCAGCAGCTTAGACTCGGGGAACTCCTACGAGCAGTACGTC. Translated: CASSLDSGNSYEQYV.

This clonotype came up many times. The chain combines TRBV12-3 or TRBV12-4 with TRBJ1-1; the match to TRBD1 covers 7 bases. CDR3 length: 17 residues. V dropped 6 bases and J dropped 1; count of bases not matched to a gene: 14. In DNA, the CDR3 is TGTGCCAGCAGACCAGCGAGTCCGGGACAGCAGAACACTGAAGCTTTCTTT. It encodes CASRPASPGQQNTEAFF.